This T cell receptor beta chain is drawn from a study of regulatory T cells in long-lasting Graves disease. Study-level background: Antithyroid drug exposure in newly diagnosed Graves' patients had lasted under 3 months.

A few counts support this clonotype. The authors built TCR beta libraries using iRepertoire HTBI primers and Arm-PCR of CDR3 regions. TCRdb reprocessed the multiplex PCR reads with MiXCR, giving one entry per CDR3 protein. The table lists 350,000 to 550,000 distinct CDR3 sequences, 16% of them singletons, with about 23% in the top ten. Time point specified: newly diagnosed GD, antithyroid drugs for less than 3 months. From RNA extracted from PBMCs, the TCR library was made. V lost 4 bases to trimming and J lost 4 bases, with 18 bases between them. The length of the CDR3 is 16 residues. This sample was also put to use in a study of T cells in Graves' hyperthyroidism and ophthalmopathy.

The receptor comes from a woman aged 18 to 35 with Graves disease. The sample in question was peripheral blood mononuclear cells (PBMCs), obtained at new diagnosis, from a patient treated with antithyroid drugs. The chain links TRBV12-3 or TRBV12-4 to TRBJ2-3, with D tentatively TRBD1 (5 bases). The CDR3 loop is CASSSPQGAQADTQYF. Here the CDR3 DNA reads TGTGCCAGCAGTTCACCCCAAGGGGCTCAAGCAGATACGCAGTATTTT.